This T cell receptor (beta chain) appears in the sequencing data of a study of blood T cell repertoires in COVID-19. Background on the study: Samples came from the United States, Italy and Spain, spanning acute and convalescent COVID-19. Sample material is recorded as cDNA or gDNA derived from T cells, B-cell-depleted T cells, or PBMCs.

In the original workflow: Researchers report that nucleated cell counts were estimated from reference gene primer amplification. Here immunoSEQ multiplex PCR was the method, and the copy in TCRdb shows in-frame clones only, minus some. The V and J calls and clone size were taken over from that table, and D and trimming were inferred from the DNA. Among fewer than 200,000 clones listed, 80% to 90% were seen once. V shed 6 bases, J shed 9 bases, and the junction held 9 bases outside the gene matches. The CDR3 sequence is 13 residues long. Germline CDR1 DFQATT, CDR2 SNEGSKA (reference sequence). V and J are TRBV20-1 and TRBJ2-1, with 9 positions matching TRBD2. This clonotype was obtained from a young man who had recovered from COVID-19. Sequencing was carried out using peripheral blood. In nucleotides, the CDR3 is TGCAGTGCGAGTGCTAGCGGGACTTCTGAGCAGTTCTTC. Its translation: CSASASGTSEQFF.